One sample yielded the 6 T cell receptor beta chains listed below, sequenced in a study of cytomegalovirus exposure and HLA in healthy donors. PCR involved 60 Vbeta and 13 Jbeta primers. Assay used: immunoSEQ multiplex PCR; TCRdb lists only in-frame clones, some missing. The sample carries 150,000 or so clones, around 78% recorded once. Sequencing input: PBMCs. These receptors were collected from a woman aged 40 to 55 in good health and CMV-seronegative.

This sequence joins TRBV28 and TRBJ1-6; 8 bases fit TRBD1. The CDR3 spans 15 residues. The V and J ends lost 4 bases and 9 bases, in that order; junction bases with no gene match: 8. Germline V CDR1 and CDR2: MDHEN, SYDVKM. The CDR3 bases are TGTGCCAGCAGTTCACACAGGGGGAGCACTTCACCCCTCCACTTT. It is translated as CASSSHRGSTSPLHF.

This chain uses TRBV6-1 with TRBJ1-5, with D possibly being TRBD1 (6 bases). The germline CDR1 and CDR2 sequences are MNHNS and SASEGT. V was trimmed by 2 bases and J by 1 base, leaving 9 bases between them. This CDR3 has 15 residues. CDR3: CASSEIQGSNQPQHF. CDR3 coding DNA: TGTGCCAGCAGTGAAATACAGGGAAGCAATCAGCCCCAGCATTTT.

The V and J genes are TRBV9 and TRBJ2-7; 7 positions agree with TRBD1. J lost 2 bases, V lost 4 bases, and 9 bases had no gene match. This CDR3 is built from 15 residues. The germline gives CDR1 SGDLS, CDR2 YYNGEE. CDR3 sequence (DNA): TGTGCCAGCAGCCCCTCAACAGGGGAAACCTACGAGCAGTACTTC. It encodes CASSPSTGETYEQYF.

The chain combines TRBV6-5 with TRBJ1-5; 8 nucleotides match TRBD1. The V and J ends lost 6 bases and 7 bases, in that order; junction bases with no gene match: 8. The germline gives CDR1 MNHEY, CDR2 SVGAGI. The CDR3 is made up of 14 amino acids. The CDR3 here is CASSARQGRQPQHF. In DNA form, the CDR3 reads TGTGCCAGCAGCGCACGACAGGGGAGGCAGCCCCAGCATTTT.

This clone was counted a few times. The chain recombines TRBV6-5 with TRBJ2-6, with D perhaps matching TRBD1 (6 bases). The germline V gene encodes CDR1 MNHEY and CDR2 SVGAGI. The germline V and J ends were trimmed by 5 bases and 2 bases, with 10 bases remaining between them. The CDR3 extends over 15 amino acids. The CDR3 DNA follows: TGTGCCAGCAGTAGAGGGGGAACTGGGGCCAACGTCCTGACTTTC. Residues: CASSRGGTGANVLTF.

The J gene is TRBJ1-5, the V gene TRBV6-1; 9 positions agree with TRBD1. V trimming: 7 bases; J trimming: 4 bases; junction bases outside the gene matches: 2. The CDR3 has 13 amino acids. CDR1 is MNHNS and CDR2 is SASEGT in the germline V gene. The DNA of the CDR3 is TGTGCCAGCATTGGGACAGGGAATCAGCCCCAGCATTTT. The encoded protein is CASIGTGNQPQHF.